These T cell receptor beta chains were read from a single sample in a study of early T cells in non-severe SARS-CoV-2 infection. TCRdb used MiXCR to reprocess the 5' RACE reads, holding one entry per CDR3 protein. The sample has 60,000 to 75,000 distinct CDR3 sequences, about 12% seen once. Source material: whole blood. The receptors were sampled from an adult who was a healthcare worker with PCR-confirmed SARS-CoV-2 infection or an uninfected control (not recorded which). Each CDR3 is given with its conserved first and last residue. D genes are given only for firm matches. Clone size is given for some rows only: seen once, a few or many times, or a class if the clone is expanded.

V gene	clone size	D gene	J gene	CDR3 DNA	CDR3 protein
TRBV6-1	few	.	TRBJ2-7	TGTGCCAGCAGAGGATTAGTTAAGTCCTACGAGCAGTACTTC	CASRGLVKSYEQYF
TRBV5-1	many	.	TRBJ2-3	TGCGCCAGCAGCCCGGACGGTATCATGACAGATACGCAGTATTTT	CASSPDGIMTDTQYF
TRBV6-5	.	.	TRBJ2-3	TGTGCCAGCAGTTATTATCGGATGAGCACAGATACGCAGTATTTT	CASSYYRMSTDTQYF
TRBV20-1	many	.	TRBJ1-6	TGCAGTGCTAGTATGGCAGGGCTGCGGAATTCACCCCTCCACTTT	CSASMAGLRNSPLHF
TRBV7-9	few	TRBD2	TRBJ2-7	TGTGCCAGCAGCTTAACTAGCGGAACAGGCGAGCAGTACTTC	CASSLTSGTGEQYF
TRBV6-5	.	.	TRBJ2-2	TGTGCCAGCAGGACTCCGGGGCGCCGAGGGGCCGGGGAGCTGTTTTTT	CASRTPGRRGAGELFF
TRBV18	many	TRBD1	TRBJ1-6	TGTGCCAGCTCACCTGGGACAGGGGGAGGTCCACCCCTCCACTTT	CASSPGTGGGPPLHF
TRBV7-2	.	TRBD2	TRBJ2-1	TGTGCCAGCAGACGGACTAGCGGTATCAACCTCAATGAGCAGTTCTTC	CASRRTSGINLNEQFF
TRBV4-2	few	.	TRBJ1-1	TGTGCCAGCAGCCAAGATCTTCGGGGGGGGACTGAAGCTTTCTTT	CASSQDLRGGTEAFF
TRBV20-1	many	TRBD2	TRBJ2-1	TGCAGTGCGCGGGGACTAGCGGGAGGCATAGACCATGAGCAGTTCTTC	CSARGLAGGIDHEQFF